A single sample gave rise to the 7 T cell receptor beta chains below, sequenced in a study of shared clonotypes between healthy human individuals. The data were produced by immunoSEQ multiplex PCR, yet TCRdb's version contains in-frame clones alone and is incomplete. The repertoire holds roughly 1,100,000 clones, about 75% seen once, with about 1.5% in the top ten. Input material: memory CD4+ T cells sorted from blood. This sample's subset: CD45RA-negative fraction. These receptors came from a man younger than 35 in good health.

This rearrangement joins TRBV5-4 to TRBJ2-3; 7 positions agree with TRBD2. Germline assignment: CDR1 SGHNT and CDR2 YYREEE (reference sequence). Unmatched junction bases numbered 11, after V lost 0 bases and J lost 4 bases. This CDR3 is 17 amino acids long. In DNA, the CDR3 is TGTGCCAGCAGCTTGGACGCCGGCGGGAGAACCCCAGATACGCAGTATTTT. The encoded protein is CASSLDAGGRTPDTQYF.

The rearrangement links TRBV30 to TRBJ2-1; D remains unclear. The ends were cut back, 0 bases at V and 6 bases at J, with 9 bases in the middle. Germline CDR1 reads GTSNPN; CDR2 reads SVGIG (reference sequence). This CDR3 spans 13 amino acids. The CDR3 reads CAWSVTLGNEQFF. CDR3 coding DNA: TGTGCCTGGAGTGTAACCCTGGGCAATGAGCAGTTCTTC.

This clone was seen once. This chain joins TRBV28 and TRBJ1-2, with TRBD1 as a possible D gene (5 bases). CDR1 and CDR2 (germline): MDHEN, SYDVKM. The CDR3 runs to 13 residues. Trimming pared 7 bases from V and 2 bases from J, leaving 11 bases between. Written as DNA, the CDR3 is TGTGCCAGCAACCGGGGGGGAAACTATGGCTACACCTTC. Translated: CASNRGGNYGYTF.

The J gene is TRBJ2-3, the V gene TRBV7-2; TRBD2 might be the D (6 bases). Germline V gene data show CDR1 as SGHTA and CDR2 as FQGNSA. The CDR3 length is 13 residues. Trimming stripped 5 bases from V and 2 bases from J, with 8 bases between. The CDR3 reads CASSRGYTDTQYF. DNA of the CDR3: TGTGCCAGCAGCCGGGGGTACACAGATACGCAGTATTTT.

The chain carries TRBV14 and TRBJ2-1; 11 positions agree with TRBD1. The ends lost 4 bases at V and 8 bases at J; junction bases unmatched: 10. This CDR3 is built from 16 residues. Germline V CDR1 and CDR2: SGHDN, FVKESK. In nucleotides, the CDR3 is TGTGCCAGCAGCCTCCATCCGGGACAGGGGGTCGATGAGCAGTTCTTC. This translates into CASSLHPGQGVDEQFF.

Regarding this clone: Other DNA sequences within the sample encode an identical CDR3. The genes are TRBV5-1 and TRBJ1-4; D might be TRBD1 (5 bases). CDR1 and CDR2 (germline): SGHRS, YFSETQ. This CDR3 is built from 15 residues. Trimming shortened V by 0 bases and J by 7 bases, and 13 bases separated the two germline ends. The CDR3 DNA follows: TGCGCCAGCAGCTTGGAGGGCCAGGGACGTGAAAAACTGTTTTTT. Protein sequence: CASSLEGQGREKLFF.

This clone was seen only once. V gene TRBV19 combines with J gene TRBJ1-2; 11 bases match TRBD1. The germline gives CDR1 LNHDA, CDR2 SQIVND (reference sequence). The junction had 2 bases not matched to a gene; V was cut back by 6 bases and J by 5 bases. The CDR3 consists of 13 residues. Written as DNA, the CDR3 is TGTGCCAGTAGGGACAGGGGGCCGTATGGCTACACCTTC. It codes for CASRDRGPYGYTF.